These 32 T cell receptor beta chains originate from one sample sequenced in a study of T cells in Graves' hyperthyroidism and ophthalmopathy. Researchers took RNA transcripts and amplified the TCR beta CDR3 regions from them. HTBI primers were used for first-round RT-PCR of the TCR CDR3. TCRdb reanalysed the multiplex PCR reads using MiXCR and keeps one entry per CDR3 protein. The table includes around 300,000 distinct CDR3 sequences, 13% detected once. Sequencing was performed on blood. These TCRs come from a woman in her twenties or thirties with Graves' hyperthyroidism that later progressed to Graves' ophthalmopathy.

This chain connects TRBV2 to TRBJ1-5, with TRBD1 identical over 9 bases. This CDR3 comprises 15 residues. V trimming: 5 bases; J trimming: 2 bases; junction bases outside the gene matches: 4. CDR1 and CDR2 (germline): SNHLY, FYNNEI. CDR3 residues: CASSSRQGGNQPQHF. The CDR3 DNA sequence: TGTGCCAGCAGTTCCCGACAGGGGGGCAATCAGCCCCAGCATTTT.

In this sample, this clonotype turned up a few times. CDR3 DNA sequence: TGCGCCAGCAGAGCAGGAGCATACAATGAGCAGTTCTTC. It codes for CASRAGAYNEQFF. This chain uses TRBV4-1 with TRBJ2-1; no reliable D call. Germline values: CDR1 MGHRA, CDR2 YSYEKL. V was cut by 6 bases and J by 4 bases, with 10 bases left in between. The CDR3 sequence is 13 residues long.

This clonotype was picked up many times. The CDR3 loop is CASSYSSTSFEQFF. The CDR3 region has the DNA TGTGCCAGCAGTTACTCTAGTACTAGCTTTGAGCAGTTCTTC. V usage is TRBV6-6 and J usage is TRBJ2-1; D perhaps matches TRBD2 (6 bases). Trimming cost V 0 bases and J 9 bases, with 12 bases left between them. Germline CDR1 is MNHNY and CDR2 is SVGAGI (reference sequence). This CDR3 has 14 residues.

This clonotype was picked up many times. The gene calls are TRBV28 and TRBJ2-7, with 10 bases matching TRBD2. The V gene end was trimmed by 3 bases and the J gene end by 4 bases; junction bases not matched to a gene: 3. The length of the CDR3 is 14 residues. Germline assignment: CDR1 MDHEN and CDR2 SYDVKM. The CDR3 nucleotides are TGTGCCAGCAGTTTGGGACTAGCGCGGTACGAGCAGTACTTC. It yields the protein CASSLGLARYEQYF.

This clonotype was picked up many times. V and J are TRBV7-9 and TRBJ2-2; 9 nucleotides agree with TRBD1. The V gene's germline CDR1 is SEHNR and CDR2 FQNEAQ (reference sequence). Trimming at V came to 4 bases and at J to 4 bases, leaving 7 bases not matched to a gene. This CDR3 has 16 amino acids. In DNA, the CDR3 is TGTGCCAGCAGCTCCCCCCGGACAGGGGCCACCGGGGAGCTGTTTTTT. This encodes CASSSPRTGATGELFF. Full variable domain (remainder filled in from reference TRBV7-9 and TRBJ2-2): DTGVSQNPRHKITKRGQNVTFRCDPISEHNRLYWYRQTLGQGPEFLTYFQNEAQLEKSRLLSDRFSAERPKGSFSTLEIQRTEQGDSAMYLCASSSPRTGATGELFFGEGSRLTVL.

There are many counts of this clonotype. The V gene is TRBV28, the J gene TRBJ2-1; D remains unclear. The CDR3 has 16 amino acids. V dropped 3 bases and J dropped 5 bases, with 17 bases sitting between them. Per the germline V gene, CDR1 is MDHEN and CDR2 is SYDVKM. DNA for the CDR3: TGTGCCAGCAGTTTTTTCCTGCAGAGGTCGCACAATGAGCAGTTCTTC. This gives the protein CASSFFLQRSHNEQFF.

This clonotype was picked up many times. The chain has TRBV12-3 or TRBV12-4 and TRBJ2-7; D possibly corresponds to TRBD1 (5 bases). The CDR3 has 13 residues. The V and J ends lost 6 bases and 1 base respectively, with 10 bases between them. As DNA, the CDR3 is TGTGCCAGCAGGCCGACAGCATCCTACGAGCAGTACTTC. The encoded protein is CASRPTASYEQYF.

This clonotype showed up many times. The chain has TRBV28 and TRBJ2-5; D is possibly TRBD2 (5 bases). V was trimmed by 7 bases and J by 5 bases, leaving 26 bases between them. The CDR3 extends over 17 amino acids. The germline gives CDR1 MDHEN, CDR2 SYDVKM. The CDR3 DNA reads as TGTGCCAGCACCGGCCGGTTCTGGCGGGTAACCAAGGAGACCCAGTACTTC. Its translation is CASTGRFWRVTKETQYF.

This clonotype came up many times. J is TRBJ1-6 and V is TRBV6-1; 9 bases line up with TRBD1. The CDR3 is made up of 14 amino acids. Trimming removed 8 bases from V and 7 bases from J; junction bases left unmatched: 6. CDR1 MNHNS and CDR2 SASEGT come from the germline V gene. In DNA form, the CDR3 reads TGTGCCAGCGCGGGACAGGGAACAAATTCACCCCTCCACTTT. It is translated as CASAGQGTNSPLHF.

This clonotype was counted ten times or more. This chain uses TRBV15 with TRBJ2-7; no clear D gene. Trimming removed 3 bases from V and 2 bases from J, with 11 bases in between. The CDR3 sequence is 14 residues long. CDR1 and CDR2 from the germline V gene are LNHNV and YYDKDF (reference sequence). CDR3 sequence reads: CATSSSPSTYEQYF. The CDR3 DNA sequence: TGTGCCACCAGCAGTTCCCCGTCGACCTACGAGCAGTACTTC.

This clonotype turned up a few times. This chain uses TRBV29-1 with TRBJ2-1, with D possibly called TRBD1 or TRBD2 (5 bases each). V lost 1 base, J lost 0 bases, and 16 bases lay in between. The CDR3 is 17 residues long. Germline V gene lookup returns CDR1 SQVTM and CDR2 ANQGSEA. CDR3 region: CSVEGGLGRSSYNEQFF. DNA of the CDR3: TGCAGCGTTGAAGGGGGGTTGGGCAGGAGCTCCTACAATGAGCAGTTCTTC.

This clonotype has more than one count but fewer than ten. A read error is possible here, since a much larger clone lies one base away. V and J are TRBV20-1 and TRBJ2-7, with D uncertain. Judging by the DNA end, TRBJ2-1 fits better; the J call may be wrong. Germline assignment: CDR1 DFQATT and CDR2 SNEGSKA (reference sequence). This CDR3 contains 13 residues. For the CDR3, the DNA is TGCAGTGCTAACGGAAGGCTTACCTACGAGCAGTTCTTC. It encodes CSANGRLTYEQFF.

This clonotype has a handful of counts. A read error is possible here, since a much larger clone lies one base away. The rearrangement uses TRBV28 and TRBJ2-7; D is possibly TRBD1 (5 bases). The germline CDR1 and CDR2 sequences are MDHEN and SYDVKM. This CDR3 is built from 11 residues. CDR3: CACRANYEQYF. The DNA for the CDR3 is TGTGCCTGCAGGGCCAATTACGAGCAGTACTTC.

V is TRBV9 and J is TRBJ2-3; perhaps TRBD1 as D (5 bases). CDR3 length: 15 residues. Trimming shortened V by 0 bases and J by 2 bases, and 10 bases separated the two germline ends. In germline, CDR1 is SGDLS, CDR2 YYNGEE. The DNA for the CDR3 is TGTGCCAGCAGCGTAGAAAGGACACTCACAGATACGCAGTATTTT. It specifies CASSVERTLTDTQYF.

The V and J genes are TRBV4-2 and TRBJ2-3, with 12 bases lining up with TRBD2. This CDR3 is 16 amino acids long. Germline V lookup: CDR1 LGHNA, CDR2 YNFKEQ. V was clipped by 4 bases and J by 4 bases; unmatched bases: 6. The CDR3 loop is CASSRRTSGEADTQYF. The CDR3 bases are TGTGCCAGCAGCCGACGGACTAGCGGGGAGGCAGATACGCAGTATTTT.

This clonotype has a count of ten or more. The J gene is TRBJ2-5, the V gene TRBV30; D is possibly TRBD1 or TRBD2 (6 bases each). Germline CDR1 and CDR2: GTSNPN and SVGIG (reference sequence). V was clipped by 0 bases and J by 5 bases, with 13 bases between them. This CDR3 spans 14 amino acids. CDR3 amino acids: CAWSVWGAGETQYF. CDR3 DNA: TGTGCCTGGAGTGTCTGGGGGGCAGGGGAGACCCAGTACTTC.

This clonotype occurred many times. The chain uses TRBV11-2 and TRBJ1-3; D possibly corresponds to TRBD1 (6 bases). The ends were cut back, 5 bases at V and 1 base at J, with 9 bases in the middle. From germline, CDR1 is SGHAT and CDR2 FQNNGV. The CDR3 has 14 amino acids. The CDR3 DNA is TGTGCCAGCAGCCGTGACAGGTCTGGAAACACCATATATTTT. Its translation is CASSRDRSGNTIYF.

This clonotype has a count of ten or more. CDR3 amino acids: CASSRDPQATQETQYF. CDR3 bases: TGTGCCAGCAGCCGAGACCCGCAGGCCACCCAAGAGACCCAGTACTTC. The chain combines TRBV4-2 with TRBJ2-5; D remains ambiguous. Germline values: CDR1 LGHNA, CDR2 YNFKEQ. The CDR3 covers 16 residues. With 4 bases removed from V and 1 base from J, the gap between germline ends came to 16 bases.

This clonotype was counted at least ten times. This chain joins TRBV29-1 and TRBJ1-2; no reliable D call. CDR1 is SQVTM and CDR2 is ANQGSEA in the germline V gene. V lost 6 bases, J lost 5 bases, and 16 bases lay in between. CDR3 size: 13 residues. The CDR3 protein is CSVVMVEGYGYTF. The CDR3 bases are TGCAGCGTCGTCATGGTGGAGGGATATGGCTACACCTTC. Full variable domain (remainder filled in from reference TRBV29-1 and TRBJ1-2): SAVISQKPSRDICQRGTSLTIQCQVDSQVTMMFWYRQQPGQSLTLIATANQGSEATYESGFVIDKFPISRPNLTFSTLTVSNMSPEDSSIYLCSVVMVEGYGYTFGSGTRLTVV.

This clonotype was recorded many times. This sequence joins TRBV30 and TRBJ1-5; TRBD1 agrees at 7 bases. The length of the CDR3 is 16 residues. Trimming took 1 base from V and 8 from J; bases not matched to a gene: 14. Germline V gene lookup returns CDR1 GTSNPN and CDR2 SVGIG (reference sequence). CDR3: CAWSAFDDRVRKPQHF. Here the CDR3 DNA reads TGTGCCTGGAGTGCCTTCGATGACAGGGTTAGGAAGCCCCAGCATTTT.

This clonotype was detected many times. V gene TRBV18 combines with J gene TRBJ1-2; 8 nucleotides line up with TRBD1. The CDR3 contains 14 residues. Per germline, CDR1 KGHSH and CDR2 LQKENI. Germline trimming cut 5 bases from V and 4 bases from J; bases unmatched to any gene: 6. CDR3 region: CASSSGTGVYGYTF. The CDR3 DNA sequence: TGTGCCAGCTCATCCGGGACAGGTGTCTATGGCTACACCTTC.

V is TRBV18 and J is TRBJ2-2; TRBD2 matches at 10 bases. The CDR3 covers 16 residues. Germline-derived CDR1 and CDR2 are KGHSH and LQKENI. V trimming: 6 bases; J trimming: 4 bases; junction bases outside the gene matches: 8. CDR3 residues: CASSSSSGGSTGELFF. The CDR3 region has the DNA TGTGCCAGCTCGTCTTCTAGCGGGGGATCCACCGGGGAGCTGTTTTTT.

There are many counts of this clonotype. The rearrangement links TRBV18 to TRBJ1-1; no firm D call. Trimming removed 0 bases at V and 2 bases at J, with 13 bases between. The CDR3 extends over 16 amino acids. Per germline, CDR1 KGHSH and CDR2 LQKENI. CDR3 in DNA: TGTGCCAGCTCACCACCGTCCCGCGGCTCTAACACTGAAGCTTTCTTT. This codes for CASSPPSRGSNTEAFF.

This clonotype was detected many times. The chain combines TRBV9 with TRBJ1-1, with D possibly being TRBD1 (5 bases). Germline lookup yields CDR1 SGDLS and CDR2 YYNGEE. CDR3 length equals 15 residues. V was clipped by 0 bases and J by 2 bases, with 11 bases between them. The CDR3 region has the DNA TGTGCCAGCAGCGTAGTGAGGGGCTTCAACACTGAAGCTTTCTTT. It specifies CASSVVRGFNTEAFF.

This clonotype appeared many times. The chain combines TRBV7-2 with TRBJ2-3; 8 bases match TRBD2. This CDR3 region has 15 residues. The germline gives CDR1 SGHTA, CDR2 FQGNSA. J lost 2 bases, V lost 5 bases, and 6 bases had no gene match. The CDR3 DNA reads as TGTGCCAGCAGCCTGACTAGCGTCCCCACAGATACGCAGTATTTT. This encodes CASSLTSVPTDTQYF.

At least ten counts were recorded for this clonotype. A read error may produce the germline difference seen at one junction end. The chain is built from TRBV29-1 and TRBJ2-1; D may be TRBD1 (5 bases). This CDR3 is built from 15 residues. CDR1 is SQVTM and CDR2 is ANQGSEA in the germline V gene. This CDR3 is CSVEGAAHLWNEQFF. DNA for the CDR3: TGCAGCGTCGAAGGGGCAGCTCATCTATGGAATGAGCAGTTCTTC.

In this sample, this clonotype turned up many times. The chain recombines TRBV28 with TRBJ2-7; 7 bases are a match to TRBD2. Germline V gives CDR1 MDHEN, CDR2 SYDVKM. CDR3 size: 17 residues. V shed 5 bases and J 5 bases; nucleotides not matched to a gene: 18. The CDR3 sequence is CASSTDTSLREWDEQYF. The CDR3 DNA follows: TGTGCCAGCAGTACCGACACCTCTTTGCGGGAGTGGGACGAGCAGTACTTC.

J is TRBJ1-3 and V is TRBV5-6, with 7 bases fitting TRBD1. Unmatched junction bases numbered 5, after V lost 0 bases and J lost 5 bases. The CDR3 has 15 residues. The germline CDR1 and CDR2 sequences are SGHDT and YYEEEE. The CDR3 coding sequence is TGTGCCAGCAGCTTGGCGGGGACAGCAAGAAACACCATATATTTT. Translated, it gives CASSLAGTARNTIYF.

This clonotype has at least ten counts. The chain employs TRBV7-2 and TRBJ1-3; D gene unclear. Germline CDR1 reads SGHTA; CDR2 reads FQGNSA. The V and J ends lost 3 bases and 2 bases respectively, with 8 bases between them. The CDR3 extends over 14 amino acids. The CDR3 coding sequence is TGTGCCAGCAGCTTGGGGTCCCCTGGAAACACCATATATTTT. This translates into CASSLGSPGNTIYF.

This clonotype was seen repeatedly, ten times or more. This sequence joins TRBV28 and TRBJ2-1; D is undetermined. With 2 bases removed from V and 1 base from J, the gap between germline ends came to 6 bases. The germline CDR1 and CDR2 sequences are MDHEN and SYDVKM. The CDR3 covers 14 residues. Here the CDR3 reads CASSLIESYNEQFF. The DNA of the CDR3 is TGTGCCAGCAGTTTAATTGAGTCCTACAATGAGCAGTTCTTC.

This clonotype was counted between two and nine times. This chain connects TRBV30 to TRBJ2-1, with TRBD2 as a possible D gene (7 bases). CDR1 is GTSNPN and CDR2 is SVGIG in the germline V gene (reference sequence). Trimming pared 1 base from V and 10 bases from J, leaving 14 bases between. CDR3 size: 13 residues. The CDR3 sequence: CAWSGGRGYEQFF. DNA for the CDR3: TGTGCCTGGAGTGGGGGGAGGGGGTACGAGCAGTTCTTC.

V and J are TRBV24-1 and TRBJ2-6; D remains unclear. CDR3 length: 17 amino acids. CDR1 and CDR2 (germline): KGHDR, SFDVKD. V lost 5 bases and J lost 0, with 13 bases in between. CDR3 loop: CATSVDRVRSGANVLTF. The CDR3 nucleotides are TGTGCCACCAGTGTCGATAGAGTCCGCTCTGGGGCCAACGTCCTGACTTTC.